This TCR beta chain was captured by sequencing in a study of CD4 T cells in relation to SARS-CoV-2 and coronaviruses. CDR3 size: 14 residues. V was clipped by 1 base and J by 4 bases, with 11 bases between them. CDR1 and CDR2 (germline): SGHRS, YFSETQ. Clones were sequenced by immunoSEQ multiplex PCR, and TCRdb holds only the in-frame ones, with some missing. The sample comprises over 35,000 clones, 60% to 80% of which are singletons, and around 20% rests with the top ten. This clone was seen a few times. Its cognate antigen is unknown. Sequenced material: memory CD4+ T cells from PBMCs, cultured in vitro. The V call is TRBV5-1, the J call TRBJ1-1; D gene unclear. The receptor's source is an adult with COVID-19. Here the CDR3 DNA reads TGCGCCAGCAGCTTGCCCGGATTAGCCACTGAAGCTTTCTTT. It is translated as CASSLPGLATEAFF.